This TCR beta chain was observed in a study of blood T cell repertoires in COVID-19. This clone was seen more than once but under ten times. Between the trimmed V and J ends, which lost 8 bases and 1 base, there was a span of 16 bases. Germline V gene sequence: CDR1 MGHRA, CDR2 YSYEKL. There are 15 residues in the CDR3. Method: immunoSEQ multiplex PCR; TCRdb's copy keeps in-frame clones and lacks some. The sample records under 300,000 clones, approximately 87% being singletons. Sequenced sample: peripheral blood. The genes are TRBV4-1 and TRBJ2-3; possible D gene TRBD1, 5 bases. This TCR derives from a woman in her twenties or thirties with COVID-19, enrolled during active disease. The CDR3 loop is CASPVFGARTDTQYF. CDR3 DNA: TGCGCCAGCCCGGTATTTGGGGCTCGCACAGATACGCAGTATTTT.